This T cell receptor beta chain appears in the sequencing data of a study of tumour-infiltrating T cells in Burkitt lymphoma. Study in general: All epidemiological Burkitt lymphoma subtypes were represented in the cohort. Survival, overall and progression-free, tracked with productive clonality.

Notes on the study in general: Several public clonotypes recurred in numerous Burkitt lymphoma patients.

This clone was seen only a few times. Its antigen is not identified. Per the germline V gene, CDR1 is LNHDA and CDR2 is SQIVND (reference sequence). Trimming left V 1 base short and J 1 base short, with 2 bases between. The CDR3 extends over 14 amino acids. The data were produced by immunoSEQ multiplex PCR, yet TCRdb's version contains in-frame clones alone and is incomplete. The table lists about 50,000 clones, approximately 31% of them singletons, with around 2.9% in the top ten. The chain employs TRBV19 and TRBJ1-6, with D unresolved. Sequencing used tumor tissue. This receptor was obtained from a human donor with Burkitt lymphoma. CDR3 in amino acids: CASSIVSYNSPLHF. In DNA form, the CDR3 reads TGTGCCAGTAGTATAGTTTCCTATAATTCACCCCTCCACTTT.